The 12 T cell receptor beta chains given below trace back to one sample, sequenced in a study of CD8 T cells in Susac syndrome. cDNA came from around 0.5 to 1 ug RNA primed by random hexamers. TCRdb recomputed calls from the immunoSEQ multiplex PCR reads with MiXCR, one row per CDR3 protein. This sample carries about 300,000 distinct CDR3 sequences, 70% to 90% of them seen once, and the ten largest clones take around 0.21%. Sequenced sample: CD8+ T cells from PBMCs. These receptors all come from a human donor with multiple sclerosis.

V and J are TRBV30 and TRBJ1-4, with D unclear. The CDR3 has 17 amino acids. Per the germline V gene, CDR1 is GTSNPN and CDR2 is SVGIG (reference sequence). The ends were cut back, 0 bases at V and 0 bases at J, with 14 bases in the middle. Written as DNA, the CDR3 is TGTGCCTGGAGTGTTTGGGCGAGCTCTACAACTAATGAAAAACTGTTTTTT. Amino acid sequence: CAWSVWASSTTNEKLFF.

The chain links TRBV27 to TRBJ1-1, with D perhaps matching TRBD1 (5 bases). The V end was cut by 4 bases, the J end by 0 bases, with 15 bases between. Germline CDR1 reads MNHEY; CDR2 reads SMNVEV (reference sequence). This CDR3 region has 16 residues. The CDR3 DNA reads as TGTGCCAGCAGTTCGGCCCCCCTGGGGGTGAACACTGAAGCTTTCTTT. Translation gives CASSSAPLGVNTEAFF.

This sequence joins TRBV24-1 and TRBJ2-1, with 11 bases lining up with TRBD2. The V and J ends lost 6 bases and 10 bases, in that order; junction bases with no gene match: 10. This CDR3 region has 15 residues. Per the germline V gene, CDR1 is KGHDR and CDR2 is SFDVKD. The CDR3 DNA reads TGTGCCACCAGTACCTTAGCGGGAGGGCCGGTAGAGCAGTTCTTC. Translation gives CATSTLAGGPVEQFF.

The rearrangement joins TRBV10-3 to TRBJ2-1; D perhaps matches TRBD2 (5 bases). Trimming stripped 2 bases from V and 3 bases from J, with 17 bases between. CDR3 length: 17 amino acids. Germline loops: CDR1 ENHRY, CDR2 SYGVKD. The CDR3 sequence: CAISETLPGTVYNEQFF. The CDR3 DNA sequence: TGTGCCATCAGTGAGACCCTTCCGGGAACCGTCTACAATGAGCAGTTCTTC.

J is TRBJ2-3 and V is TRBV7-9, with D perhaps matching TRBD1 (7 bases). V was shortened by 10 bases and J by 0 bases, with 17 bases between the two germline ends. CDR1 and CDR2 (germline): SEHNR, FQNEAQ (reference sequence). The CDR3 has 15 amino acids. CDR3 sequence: CATGGGGPSTDTQYF. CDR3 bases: TGTGCCACCGGAGGGGGCGGGCCAAGCACAGATACGCAGTATTTT.

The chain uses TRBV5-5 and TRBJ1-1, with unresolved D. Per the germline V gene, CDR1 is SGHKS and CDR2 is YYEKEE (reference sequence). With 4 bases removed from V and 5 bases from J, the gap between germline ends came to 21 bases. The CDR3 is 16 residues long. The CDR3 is CASSPGDSGPETEAFF. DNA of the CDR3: TGTGCCAGCAGCCCTGGAGATTCTGGGCCGGAGACTGAAGCTTTCTTT.

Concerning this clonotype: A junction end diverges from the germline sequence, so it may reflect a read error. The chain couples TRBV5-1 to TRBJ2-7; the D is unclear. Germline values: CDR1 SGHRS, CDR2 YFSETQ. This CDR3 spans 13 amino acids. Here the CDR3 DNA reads TGCGCCAGCAGCTTGACGCCGTCCTACGAGCGGTACTTC. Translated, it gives CASSLTPSYERYF.

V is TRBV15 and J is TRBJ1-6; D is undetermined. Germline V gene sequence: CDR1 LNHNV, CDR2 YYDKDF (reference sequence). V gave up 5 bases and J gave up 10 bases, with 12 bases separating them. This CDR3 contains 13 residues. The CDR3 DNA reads TGTGCCACCAGCGCTTATCGTGGCTCACCCCTCCACTTT. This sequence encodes CATSAYRGSPLHF.

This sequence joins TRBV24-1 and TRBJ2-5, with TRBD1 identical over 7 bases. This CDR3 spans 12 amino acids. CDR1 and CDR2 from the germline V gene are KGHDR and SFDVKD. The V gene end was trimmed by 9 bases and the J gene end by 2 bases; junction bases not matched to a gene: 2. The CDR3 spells CATRDSQETQYF. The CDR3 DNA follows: TGTGCCACCCGGGACAGTCAAGAGACCCAGTACTTC.

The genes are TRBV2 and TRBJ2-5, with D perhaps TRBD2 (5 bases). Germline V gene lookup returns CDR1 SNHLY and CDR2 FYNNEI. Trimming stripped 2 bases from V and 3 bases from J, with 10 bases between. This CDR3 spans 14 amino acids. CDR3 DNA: TGTGCCAGCAGTGAATTCCCGGGGAAAGAGACCCAGTACTTC. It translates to CASSEFPGKETQYF.

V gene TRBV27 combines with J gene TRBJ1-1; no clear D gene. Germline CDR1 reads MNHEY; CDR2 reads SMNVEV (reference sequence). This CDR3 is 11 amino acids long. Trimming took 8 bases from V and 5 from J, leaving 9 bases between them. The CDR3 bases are TGTGCCAGCTATAGAGGAACTGAAGCTTTCTTT. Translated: CASYRGTEAFF.

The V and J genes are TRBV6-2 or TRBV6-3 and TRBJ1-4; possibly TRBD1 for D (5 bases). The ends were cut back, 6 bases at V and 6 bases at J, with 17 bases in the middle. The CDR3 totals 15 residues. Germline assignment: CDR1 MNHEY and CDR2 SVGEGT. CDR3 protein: CASSDAGWRHEKLFF. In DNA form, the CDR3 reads TGTGCCAGCAGCGACGCAGGGTGGCGGCATGAAAAACTGTTTTTT.